This entry lists 5 T cell receptor beta chains sequenced from one sample in a study of OX40 agonist ivuxolimab in advanced cancers. Using immunoSEQ multiplex PCR, the repertoire was profiled, and TCRdb retains in-frame clones only, with some absent. The sample includes around 19,000 clones, approximately 81% of them seen just once. The input for sequencing was CD4+ or CD8+ T cells sorted from blood, taken in a trial of the OX40 agonist ivuxolimab. Receptors originate from an adult with an advanced solid tumor such as melanoma, head and neck, liver or kidney cancer.

The rearrangement links TRBV5-4 to TRBJ2-2, with 7 nucleotides matching TRBD1. V gave up 1 base and J gave up 2 bases; unmatched junction bases: 14. The CDR3 has 19 residues. Germline CDR1 and CDR2: SGHNT and YYREEE (reference sequence). CDR3 loop: CASSLFRDRTILNTGELFF. The CDR3 DNA follows: TGTGCCAGCAGCTTGTTCCGGGACAGAACCATTCTTAACACCGGGGAGCTGTTTTTT.

The CDR3 nucleotides read TGTGCCAGCAGTGAATTTTCAGGGGGTGGCACAGATACGCAGTATTTT. It codes for CASSEFSGGGTDTQYF. V is TRBV2 and J is TRBJ2-3, with TRBD1 matching 7 bases. The V and J ends lost 2 bases and 1 base, in that order; junction bases with no gene match: 6. CDR3 length equals 16 residues. Per germline, CDR1 SNHLY and CDR2 FYNNEI.

As regards this clone: Compared with germline, one end of the junction differs, possibly owing to a read error. The genes are TRBV9 and TRBJ1-1; D not resolved. Germline V CDR1 and CDR2: SGDLS, YYNGEE. The CDR3 contains 10 residues. The CDR3 loop reads CASSSRPDGF. The CDR3, as DNA: TGTGCCAGCAGCTCCCGGCCCGACGGTTTT.

The V call is TRBV10-1, the J call TRBJ2-3, with 10 positions matching TRBD2. V dropped 0 bases and J dropped 6; count of bases not matched to a gene: 0. The germline CDR1 and CDR2 sequences are WNHNN and SYGVQD (reference sequence). CDR3 length: 14 residues. CDR3 amino acids: CASSESTSGDTQYF. Here the CDR3 DNA reads TGCGCCAGCAGTGAGTCGACTAGCGGGGATACGCAGTATTTT.

This chain connects TRBV27 to TRBJ2-5, with 9 bases matching TRBD1. CDR3 length equals 17 residues. J lost 10 bases, V lost 6 bases, and 21 bases had no gene match. Per germline, CDR1 MNHEY and CDR2 SMNVEV (reference sequence). Written as DNA, the CDR3 is TGTGCCAGCAGCCCAACCCCGGGACAGGGACCCCTGGTGGACCAGTACTTC. This codes for CASSPTPGQGPLVDQYF.